A single sample is the source of the 23 T cell receptor beta chains below, sequenced in a study of shared clonotypes between healthy human individuals. Data came from immunoSEQ multiplex PCR; TCRdb stores just in-frame clones and leaves some out. The sample includes approximately 400,000 clones, 96% of them seen just once. Specimen: memory CD8+ T cells sorted from blood. This sample's subset: CD45RO+ cells pooled with CCR7-negative TemRA cells. The receptors were sampled from a man aged 30 to 39 in good health.

Remarks on this clone: At the DNA level, this CDR3 is encoded by other sequences in the same sample as well. J is TRBJ2-3 and V is TRBV6-5, with D perhaps matching TRBD2 (6 bases). Germline V CDR1 and CDR2: MNHEY, SVGAGI. V was pared by 2 bases and J by 0 bases, with 6 bases between. This CDR3 region has 14 residues. The CDR3: CASSYSGSTDTQYF. The CDR3 coding sequence is TGTGCCAGCAGTTACAGCGGGAGCACAGATACGCAGTATTTT.

This rearrangement joins TRBV14 to TRBJ2-5; D gene unclear. V lost 1 base and J 4 bases, leaving 4 bases between the germline ends. CDR1 and CDR2 from the germline V gene are SGHDN and FVKESK. The CDR3 extends over 12 amino acids. The CDR3 loop is CASSQVRETQYF. As DNA, the CDR3 is TGTGCCAGCAGCCAAGTCCGAGAGACCCAGTACTTC.

In DNA, the CDR3 is TGTGCCAGCAGCCAAGATTTTGGGAGGTCTTACTCTGGGGCCAACGTCCTGACTTTC. Protein: CASSQDFGRSYSGANVLTF. This chain joins TRBV14 and TRBJ2-6; D is possibly TRBD2 (6 bases). Germline lookup yields CDR1 SGHDN and CDR2 FVKESK. This CDR3 has 19 residues. The V gene lost 0 bases and the J gene lost 0 bases, with 15 bases spanning the gap. Drawing the rest from reference TRBV14 and TRBJ2-6, the complete variable domain is EAGVTQFPSHSVIEKGQTVTLRCDPISGHDNLYWYRRVMGKEIKFLLHFVKESKQDESGMPNNRFLAERTGGTYSTLKVQPAELEDSGVYFCASSQDFGRSYSGANVLTFGAGSRLTVL.

The chain has TRBV28 and TRBJ2-5, with 11 positions matching TRBD2. The CDR3 covers 16 residues. Trimming at V came to 6 bases and at J to 1 base, leaving 7 bases not matched to a gene. In germline, CDR1 is MDHEN, CDR2 SYDVKM. As DNA, the CDR3 is TGTGCCAGCAGACCAATAGCGGGAGGGATCCAAGAGACCCAGTACTTC. Translating it yields CASRPIAGGIQETQYF.

The V and J genes are TRBV10-2 and TRBJ2-5; 11 nucleotides match TRBD2. The junction had 12 bases not matched to a gene; V was cut back by 10 bases and J by 5 bases. Per the germline V gene, CDR1 is WSHSY and CDR2 is SAAADI. The CDR3 runs 15 residues. CDR3 coding DNA: TGCGCCACCAGGGTAGCGGGAGGGCCGGGGGAGACCCAGTACTTC. It codes for CATRVAGGPGETQYF.

CDR3 DNA: TGTGCCAGCATGCTAGCGGAGCACAATGAGCAGTTCTTC. This gives the protein CASMLAEHNEQFF. The V and J genes are TRBV6-5 and TRBJ2-1; 7 positions match TRBD2. V shed 7 bases, J shed 5 bases, and the junction held 5 bases outside the gene matches. Germline V gives CDR1 MNHEY, CDR2 SVGAGI. The CDR3 loop spans 13 amino acids.

The rearrangement links TRBV11-2 to TRBJ2-1, with 12 bases lining up with TRBD2. The CDR3 runs 13 residues. Germline-derived CDR1 and CDR2 are SGHAT and FQNNGV. V lost 6 bases, J lost 8 bases, and 2 bases stayed unmatched. The CDR3 bases are TGTGCCAGCAGGACTAGCGGGAGCTATGAGCAGTTCTTC. This encodes CASRTSGSYEQFF.

CDR3 sequence: CASSEALRGRAQTQYF. CDR3 in DNA: TGTGCCAGCAGTGAAGCGCTTCGCGGGAGGGCACAGACCCAGTACTTC. This chain connects TRBV6-1 to TRBJ2-5, with 9 bases matching TRBD2. The V gene's germline CDR1 is MNHNS and CDR2 SASEGT. The V segment lost 0 bases and the J segment 6 bases; nucleotides outside the gene matches: 8. The CDR3 totals 16 residues.

The chain recombines TRBV7-3 with TRBJ2-1, with D possibly TRBD1 on 6 matching bases. Trimming removed 5 bases at V and 5 bases at J, with 13 bases between. CDR1 SGHTA and CDR2 FQGTGA come from the germline V gene. The CDR3 runs 14 residues. DNA of the CDR3: TGTGCCAGCAGCCCCGGGACACTAAACAATGAGCAGTTCTTC. Protein sequence: CASSPGTLNNEQFF.

The V and J genes are TRBV27 and TRBJ1-2, with D possibly TRBD1 on 6 matching bases. The CDR3 contains 14 residues. Per the germline V gene, CDR1 is MNHEY and CDR2 is SMNVEV (reference sequence). V lost 2 bases to trimming and J lost 8 bases, with 15 bases between them. CDR3 sequence reads: CASSLIMGDRGYTF. The DNA of the CDR3 is TGTGCCAGCAGTTTAATAATGGGAGACAGGGGCTACACCTTC.

The rearrangement links TRBV2 to TRBJ2-7; maybe TRBD1 (8 bases). Trimming cost V 6 bases and J 6 bases, with 15 bases left between them. Germline-derived CDR1 and CDR2 are SNHLY and FYNNEI. The CDR3 is 13 amino acids. CDR3 nucleotides: TGTGCCAGCAGCGGACAGGGAGGGGTCGAGCAGTACTTC. Its protein product is CASSGQGGVEQYF.

V and J are TRBV28 and TRBJ2-1; TRBD1 might be the D (6 bases). V shed 6 bases and J shed 4 bases, with 19 bases lying between them. This CDR3 is 16 amino acids long. The germline V gene has CDR1 MDHEN and CDR2 SYDVKM. Here the CDR3 reads CASSRVGAILYNEQFF. For the CDR3, the DNA is TGTGCCAGCAGCCGGGTGGGGGCTATCTTGTACAATGAGCAGTTCTTC.

V is TRBV11-2 and J is TRBJ2-7; TRBD1 agrees at 7 bases. The CDR3 contains 14 residues. The V and J ends lost 7 bases and 1 base, in that order; junction bases with no gene match: 7. The germline V gene encodes CDR1 SGHAT and CDR2 FQNNGV. The CDR3 region has the DNA TGTGCCAGCACCAGGGGGTTGGGGTCCTACGAGCAGTACTTC. This encodes CASTRGLGSYEQYF.

The V and J genes are TRBV14 and TRBJ2-1; D may be TRBD2 (6 bases). CDR1 and CDR2 from the germline V gene are SGHDN and FVKESK. Trimming cost V 5 bases and J 6 bases, with 8 bases left between them. The CDR3 has 12 amino acids. The CDR3 DNA reads as TGTGCCAGCAGCGCGACTAGCAATGAGCAGTTCTTC. This sequence encodes CASSATSNEQFF.

The rearrangement uses TRBV27 and TRBJ2-2; D is perhaps TRBD2 (6 bases). V was pared by 6 bases and J by 2 bases, with 13 bases between. CDR1 and CDR2 (germline): MNHEY, SMNVEV (reference sequence). CDR3 length equals 15 residues. Here the CDR3 DNA reads TGTGCCAGCAGGCTAGCGAGAATTAACACCGGGGAGCTGTTTTTT. Translated, it gives CASRLARINTGELFF.

Concerning this clone: This CDR3 is also generated by other DNA sequences in the sample. This chain connects TRBV20-1 to TRBJ1-2, with D unclear. CDR3 length: 11 amino acids. Germline assignment: CDR1 DFQATT and CDR2 SNEGSKA (reference sequence). Trimming shortened V by 6 bases and J by 1 base, and 6 bases separated the two germline ends. The CDR3 loop is CSADLNYGYTF. As DNA, the CDR3 is TGCAGTGCCGACCTTAACTATGGCTACACCTTC.

This rearrangement joins TRBV11-2 to TRBJ1-1; D possibly corresponds to TRBD1 (6 bases). Germline V gives CDR1 SGHAT, CDR2 FQNNGV. The ends were cut back, 4 bases at V and 1 base at J, with 13 bases in the middle. The CDR3 has 15 amino acids. CDR3: CASSSPGARNTEAFF. The CDR3, as DNA: TGTGCCAGCAGCTCCCCGGGGGCGAGGAACACTGAAGCTTTCTTT.

V gene TRBV7-6 combines with J gene TRBJ2-5, with D perhaps TRBD2 (5 bases). This CDR3 comprises 15 residues. Between the trimmed V and J ends, which lost 1 base and 3 bases, there was a span of 12 bases. Germline CDR1 reads SGHVS; CDR2 reads FNYEAQ. CDR3 region: CASSLGAGDEETQYF. CDR3 DNA sequence: TGTGCCAGCAGCTTAGGGGCGGGCGATGAAGAGACCCAGTACTTC.

The chain employs TRBV27 and TRBJ1-2; D uncertain. V shed 4 bases and J shed 2 bases, with 11 bases lying between them. Germline V lookup: CDR1 MNHEY, CDR2 SMNVEV (reference sequence). The CDR3 loop spans 14 amino acids. As DNA, the CDR3 is TGTGCCAGCAGTTCGGGAGTCCCCAACTATGGCTACACCTTC. Amino acids: CASSSGVPNYGYTF.

J is TRBJ2-1 and V is TRBV10-3; unclear D gene. Trimming took off 6 bases at V and 7 bases at J, with 13 bases between the two ends. CDR3 length: 13 residues. The V gene's germline CDR1 is ENHRY and CDR2 SYGVKD. CDR3 coding DNA: TGTGCCATCAGGGGCACCCAGAAGAATGAGCAGTTCTTC. As protein: CAIRGTQKNEQFF.

The V and J genes are TRBV4-1 and TRBJ1-4; the D is unclear. The CDR3 runs 17 residues. Germline loops: CDR1 MGHRA, CDR2 YSYEKL. The germline V and J ends were trimmed by 0 bases and 2 bases, with 13 bases remaining between them. In DNA, the CDR3 is TGCGCCAGCAGCCAAGATCCGGGGAGCACGACTAATGAAAAACTGTTTTTT. This codes for CASSQDPGSTTNEKLFF.

The chain employs TRBV27 and TRBJ1-5; no clear D gene. The length of the CDR3 is 14 residues. Trimming stripped 0 bases from V and 3 bases from J, with 6 bases between. Germline loops: CDR1 MNHEY, CDR2 SMNVEV (reference sequence). The CDR3 sequence: CASSLSGFNQPQHF. CDR3 DNA sequence: TGTGCCAGCAGTTTATCAGGGTTCAATCAGCCCCAGCATTTT.

A note on this clone: Distinct nucleotide sequences in the sample also encode this CDR3. The J gene is TRBJ2-4, the V gene TRBV10-3, with 10 positions matching TRBD1. Trimming took 4 bases from V and 6 from J; bases not matched to a gene: 0. The CDR3 contains 13 residues. Germline assignment: CDR1 ENHRY and CDR2 SYGVKD. The CDR3 sequence: CAISGTGGNIQYF. In DNA, the CDR3 is TGTGCCATCAGTGGGACAGGGGGAAACATTCAGTACTTC.